These T cell receptor beta chains were read from a single sample in a study of early T cells in non-severe SARS-CoV-2 infection. TCRdb processed the 5' RACE reads anew with MiXCR; each CDR3 protein has one entry. The sample records 90,000 to 120,000 distinct CDR3 sequences, around 10% being singletons. Sequencing was done on a sample of whole blood. These receptors were taken from an adult who was a healthcare worker with PCR-confirmed SARS-CoV-2 infection or an uninfected control (not recorded which). Both conserved end residues are part of each CDR3. The D gene is left open where the match is weak. Clone size appears in some rows only: once, few, many, or a class for an expanded clone.

CDR3 length	J gene	clone size	D gene	V gene	CDR3 DNA	CDR3 protein
16	TRBJ2-3	many	TRBD2	TRBV4-1	TGCGCCAGCAGCCAGGCGGGACTAGCGGTCACAGATACGCAGTATTTT	CASSQAGLAVTDTQYF
14	TRBJ2-2	.	.	TRBV20-1	TGCAGTGCTAGCGGCGGGAAGAACACCGGGGAGCTGTTTTTT	CSASGGKNTGELFF
15	TRBJ2-3	.	.	TRBV5-1	TGCGCCAGCAGCACCGGACTAGAGGGACAAGATACGCAGTATTTT	CASSTGLEGQDTQYF
12	TRBJ2-7	.	.	TRBV7-9	TGTGCCAGCAGCCAGGACACCCGGGAGCAGTACTTC	CASSQDTREQYF
13	TRBJ2-1	many	.	TRBV20-1	TGCAGTGCTAGAGGAAGAACCGACAATGAGCAGTTCTTC	CSARGRTDNEQFF
14	TRBJ1-4	few	.	TRBV6-1	TGTGCCAGCAGTGATCGGCAGGTTAACGAAAAACTGTTTTTT	CASSDRQVNEKLFF
13	TRBJ2-5	few	TRBD2	TRBV19	TGTGCCAGTAGTACTAGCGGGAGACAGACCCAGTACTTC	CASSTSGRQTQYF
14	TRBJ2-7	.	TRBD2	TRBV15	TGTGCCACCAGCATGCCTGGGGGGGCCTACGAGCAGTACTTC	CATSMPGGAYEQYF
12	TRBJ1-5	.	.	TRBV28	TGTGCCAGCACCCGAGGGGTTCAGCCCCAGCATTTT	CASTRGVQPQHF
13	TRBJ2-1	many	.	TRBV12-3/TRBV12-4	TGTGCCAGCAGTTTCGGGACAATGTCTCAGCAGTTCTTC	CASSFGTMSQQFF
17	TRBJ2-6	many	TRBD1	TRBV28	TGTGCCAGCAGTTGGGGACAGGGCTCAGCTGGGGCCAACGTCCTGACTTTC	CASSWGQGSAGANVLTF
14	TRBJ2-1	.	.	TRBV12-3/TRBV12-4	TGTGCCAGCACCCGTGGTAGTAGGGAAAATGAGCAGTTCTTC	CASTRGSRENEQFF
13	TRBJ1-1	.	.	TRBV5-6	TGTGCCAGCAGCTTCGATACAGACACTGAAGCTTTCTTT	CASSFDTDTEAFF
16	TRBJ2-1	few	TRBD2	TRBV4-3	TGCGCCAGCAGCCAAGGCGGGAGATCGTGGATCGATGAGCAGTTCTTC	CASSQGGRSWIDEQFF
17	TRBJ2-1	many	TRBD2	TRBV30	TGTGCCTGGAGTGTATACACCAGGCGCGGGAGGGGCAATGAGCAGTTCTTC	CAWSVYTRRGRGNEQFF
13	TRBJ1-1	many	.	TRBV2	TGTGCCAGCAGTCCTAGCCCGAACACTGAAGCTTTCTTT	CASSPSPNTEAFF
13	TRBJ2-5	.	TRBD1	TRBV6-1	TGTGCCAGCAGCGGGACAGCGCAAGGGACCCAGTACTTC	CASSGTAQGTQYF
15	TRBJ1-2	few	.	TRBV28	TGTGCCAGCCGGCCCGGACAGACCCGGAGTAGCGGCTACACCTTC	CASRPGQTRSSGYTF
15	TRBJ2-1	few	.	TRBV20-1	TGCAGTGCTAGCTCCACTGGGAGCTCCTACAATGAGCAGTTCTTC	CSASSTGSSYNEQFF
14	TRBJ1-2	many	.	TRBV7-9	TGTGCCAGCAGTTCGCATGGGACATCCTATGGCTACACCTTC	CASSSHGTSYGYTF
14	TRBJ1-5	many	TRBD1	TRBV6-1	TGTGCCAGCAGTGAAGTGGACAGGGGGCAGCCCCAGCATTTT	CASSEVDRGQPQHF
15	TRBJ2-3	many	.	TRBV5-5	TGTGCCAGCAGTATCCCCACCAGATCCACAGATACGCAGTATTTT	CASSIPTRSTDTQYF
17	TRBJ2-1	few	.	TRBV12-3/TRBV12-4	TGTGCCAGCAGTTTTTCCGGCCGTAGAGTTGTAAACAATGAGCAGTTCTTC	CASSFSGRRVVNNEQFF
14	TRBJ2-3	few	.	TRBV11-2	TGTGCCAGCAGCTCCTCCCCCAGCACAGATACGCAGTATTTT	CASSSSPSTDTQYF
17	TRBJ2-3	few	.	TRBV12-3/TRBV12-4	TGTGCCAGCAGTCCGAGGACCAAGTATAAAGACACAGATACGCAGTATTTT	CASSPRTKYKDTDTQYF
14	TRBJ1-1	many	.	TRBV27	TGTGCCAGCAGTTTTGGGGTTATGAACACTGAAGCTTTCTTT	CASSFGVMNTEAFF
15	TRBJ2-1	many	.	TRBV7-6	TGTGCCAGCAGCCCAAAGCGGGACATTAACAATGAGCAGTTCTTC	CASSPKRDINNEQFF
15	TRBJ2-7	many	TRBD1	TRBV27	TGTGCCAGCAGCGACTACGACAGGGGAGTTGGCGAGCAGTACTTC	CASSDYDRGVGEQYF
13	TRBJ2-1	many	TRBD2	TRBV29-1	TGCAGCGTTGGCGGGAGGGTCTACAATGAGCAGTTCTTC	CSVGGRVYNEQFF
12	TRBJ2-7	few	.	TRBV5-4	TGTGCCAGCAGCTTTTCCGGCTACGAGCAGTACTTC	CASSFSGYEQYF
14	TRBJ2-2	medium-sized	.	TRBV19	TGTGCCTCTAGAGGTGGGACGAACACCGGGGAGCTGTTTTTT	CASRGGTNTGELFF
12	TRBJ1-6	few	.	TRBV20-1	TGCAGTGCTAGAGTCAGGGCTTCACCCCTCCACTTT	CSARVRASPLHF
14	TRBJ2-5	few	TRBD1	TRBV29-1	TGCAGCGTTCTCTCAGGACAGGGTAAAGAGACCCAGTACTTC	CSVLSGQGKETQYF
13	TRBJ1-6	few	.	TRBV2	TGTGCCTTAACCGGAGGGATTAATTCACCCCTCCACTTT	CALTGGINSPLHF
14	TRBJ2-7	many	TRBD1	TRBV4-1	TGCGCCAGCAGCCACTGGACAGGGGCTGACGAGCAGTACTTC	CASSHWTGADEQYF
15	TRBJ2-2	few	TRBD2	TRBV5-1	TGCGCCAGCAGCTTGCAGCGGGGTCACACCGGGGAGCTGTTTTTT	CASSLQRGHTGELFF
15	TRBJ1-2	few	TRBD1	TRBV3-1	TGTGCCAGCAGCGGACAACCAGGGGGAGGCTATGGCTACACCTTC	CASSGQPGGGYGYTF
13	TRBJ2-7	few	.	TRBV23-1	TGCGCCAGCAGTCAATCAGACACCGGGGAGCAGTACTTC	CASSQSDTGEQYF
15	TRBJ1-1	few	TRBD1	TRBV5-1	TGCGCCAGTCTACAGGGGACTAACATGAACACTGAAGCTTTCTTT	CASLQGTNMNTEAFF
15	TRBJ2-7	few	TRBD1	TRBV13	TGTGCCAGCAGCCGGGGACAGGGCACAACGCACGGGCAGTACTTC	CASSRGQGTTHGQYF
14	TRBJ2-5	many	.	TRBV7-2	TGTGCCAGCAGCTTAGATCCGGTCCAAGAGACCCAGTACTTC	CASSLDPVQETQYF
18	TRBJ2-5	.	TRBD2	TRBV5-1	TGCGCCAGCAGCTTGTTCCCCGGGCCTGGGCGGGAGACGGAGACCCAGTACTTC	CASSLFPGPGRETETQYF
15	TRBJ1-1	many	.	TRBV5-5	TGTGCCAGCAGCCCCGCCTCGGACAGGAACACTGAAGCTTTCTTT	CASSPASDRNTEAFF
15	TRBJ2-7	.	TRBD1	TRBV28	TGTGCCAGCAGTCTCGGACAGGTAGGGTGGAACGAGCAGTACTTC	CASSLGQVGWNEQYF
13	TRBJ2-2	.	TRBD2	TRBV20-1	TGCAGTGCTGTTGCGGGAGGGTCCGGGGAGCTGTTTTTT	CSAVAGGSGELFF
14	TRBJ2-1	many	.	TRBV7-6	TGTGCCAGCAGCTTAGAACAACCGGGGCCTGAGCAGTTCTTC	CASSLEQPGPEQFF
15	TRBJ2-1	many	TRBD2	TRBV6-5	TGTGCCAGCAGTTCTCAGCGGGGACTCTACAATGAGCAGTTCTTC	CASSSQRGLYNEQFF
14	TRBJ1-2	many	.	TRBV2	TGTGCCAGCGCCGAACTCGGGACTTCATATGGCTACACCTTC	CASAELGTSYGYTF
14	TRBJ2-5	.	TRBD1	TRBV12-3/TRBV12-4	TGTGCCAGCAGTTTAACAGGGGTGGGCGAGACCCAGTACTTC	CASSLTGVGETQYF
15	TRBJ2-5	few	.	TRBV12-3/TRBV12-4	TGTGCCAGCGGGGATAAGTTCGACGGACAAGAGACCCAGTACTTC	CASGDKFDGQETQYF
17	TRBJ2-7	many	.	TRBV11-2	TGTGCCAGCAGCAACCGAGACATTTTCGGGGCATCCTACGAGCAGTACTTC	CASSNRDIFGASYEQYF